These 29 T cell receptor beta chains came from one sample sequenced in a study of cytomegalovirus exposure and HLA in healthy donors. Method: immunoSEQ multiplex PCR; TCRdb's copy keeps in-frame clones and lacks some. This sample carries 150,000 to 200,000 clones, around 85% of them seen once, and the ten largest clones take approximately 15%. The sample was PBMCs. These receptors originate from a young man in good health and CMV-seropositive.

The chain joins TRBV11-2 to TRBJ1-1; D ambiguous. V dropped 4 bases and J dropped 0 bases, with 6 bases sitting between them. Germline CDR1 and CDR2: SGHAT and FQNNGV. This CDR3 comprises 13 residues. The CDR3 DNA reads as TGTGCCAGCAGCTCGAGATTGAACACTGAAGCTTTCTTT. Protein product: CASSSRLNTEAFF.

This chain links TRBV9 with TRBJ2-2, with unresolved D. The CDR3 has 13 amino acids. Trimming took off 6 bases at V and 3 bases at J, with 9 bases between the two ends. CDR1 and CDR2 (germline): SGDLS, YYNGEE. CDR3 nucleotide sequence: TGTGCCAGCACCCTTTCCGACACCGGGGAGCTGTTTTTT. It yields the protein CASTLSDTGELFF.

The chain joins TRBV30 to TRBJ1-5; TRBD1 is a possible D gene (6 bases). V was trimmed by 2 bases and J by 2 bases, leaving 7 bases between them. This CDR3 comprises 13 residues. CDR1 GTSNPN and CDR2 SVGIG come from the germline V gene (reference sequence). Written as DNA, the CDR3 is TGTGCCTGGAGTAAGGGGGGCAATCAGCCCCAGCATTTT. It yields the protein CAWSKGGNQPQHF. Drawing the rest from reference TRBV30 and TRBJ1-5, the complete variable domain is SQTIHQWPATLVQPVGSPLSLECTVEGTSNPNLYWYRQAAGRGLQLLFYSVGIGQISSEVPQNLSASRPQDRQFILSSKKLLLSDSGFYLCAWSKGGNQPQHFGDGTRLSIL.

The chain links TRBV4-2 to TRBJ2-7, with D possibly matching TRBD2 (6 bases). The CDR3 covers 16 residues. Between the trimmed V and J ends, which lost 3 bases and 0 bases, there was a span of 15 bases. Germline-derived CDR1 and CDR2 are LGHNA and YNFKEQ. The CDR3 region is CASSQNSGGYSYEQYF. In nucleotides, the CDR3 is TGTGCCAGCAGCCAGAATTCCGGGGGTTACTCCTACGAGCAGTACTTC.

This chain joins TRBV13 and TRBJ2-2; TRBD1 aligns across 9 bases. After removal of 5 bases from V and 3 bases from J, the junction contained 7 bases not matched to a gene. Germline V lookup: CDR1 PRHDT, CDR2 FYEKMQ (reference sequence). The CDR3 covers 16 residues. The CDR3 loop reads CASSGLGQGYTGELFF. The CDR3 DNA follows: TGTGCCAGCAGCGGACTAGGACAGGGGTACACCGGGGAGCTGTTTTTT.

As for this clone: An end of the junction does not agree with germline; a read error may underlie this. The chain employs TRBV5-5 and TRBJ2-1; D perhaps matches TRBD1 (6 bases). Germline V gives CDR1 SGHKS, CDR2 YYEKEE (reference sequence). The CDR3 is 14 amino acids. The CDR3 DNA reads as TGTGCCAGCAGCTTGCGGACAGAATACATTGAGCAGTTCTTC. This sequence encodes CASSLRTEYIEQFF.

This clone was detected only a few times. This rearrangement joins TRBV28 to TRBJ2-7; 8 nucleotides match TRBD2. The CDR3 runs 14 residues. After removal of 5 bases from V and 4 bases from J, the junction contained 7 bases not matched to a gene. Germline lookup yields CDR1 MDHEN and CDR2 SYDVKM. The CDR3 nucleotides read TGTGCCAGCAGTGATCGGACTAGCAGGTACGAGCAGTACTTC. Translating gives CASSDRTSRYEQYF.

The chain recombines TRBV28 with TRBJ2-1; tentatively, D is TRBD1 (5 bases). The CDR3 is 17 residues long. V was cut by 2 bases and J by 2 bases, with 16 bases left in between. CDR1 MDHEN and CDR2 SYDVKM come from the germline V gene. The CDR3 loop reads CASSLDSAGETYNEQFF. In nucleotides, the CDR3 is TGTGCCAGCAGTTTAGACAGCGCAGGCGAGACCTACAATGAGCAGTTCTTC.

This clone appeared a single time. This chain joins TRBV19 and TRBJ2-7, with D unclear. CDR1 LNHDA and CDR2 SQIVND come from the germline V gene (reference sequence). V shed 7 bases and J shed 0 bases, with 13 bases lying between them. The CDR3 is made up of 14 amino acids. The CDR3 loop reads CASKAIGSSYEQYF. DNA for the CDR3: TGTGCCAGTAAAGCGATTGGCAGCTCCTACGAGCAGTACTTC.

The V gene is TRBV19, the J gene TRBJ1-2, with a weak D call TRBD1 (5 bases). Germline V CDR1 and CDR2: LNHDA, SQIVND (reference sequence). V was pared by 6 bases and J by 4 bases, with 12 bases between. This CDR3 comprises 13 residues. This CDR3 is CASSPTQGYGYTF. CDR3 nucleotides: TGTGCCAGTAGCCCCACCCAGGGCTATGGCTACACCTTC.

CDR3 DNA: TGTGCCAGCAGCTTACAGGGGTATAATGAAAAACTGTTTTTT. It is translated as CASSLQGYNEKLFF. The chain combines TRBV11-2 with TRBJ1-4; tentative D call: TRBD1 (6 bases). Between the trimmed V and J ends, which lost 2 bases and 4 bases, there was a span of 8 bases. This CDR3 is 14 amino acids long. The germline gives CDR1 SGHAT, CDR2 FQNNGV.

V gene TRBV29-1 combines with J gene TRBJ1-1, with D unclear. V was shortened by 4 bases and J by 1 base, with 7 bases between the two germline ends. Germline loops: CDR1 SQVTM, CDR2 ANQGSEA. The CDR3 is 12 amino acids. CDR3 bases: TGCAGCGTTGGCGGGAAGAACACTGAAGCTTTCTTT. Encoded protein: CSVGGKNTEAFF.

This clone was seen only a few times. V usage is TRBV6-5 and J usage is TRBJ2-1; 12 bases fit TRBD1. Losses at the gene ends were 4 bases for V and 10 bases for J; bases not matched to a gene: 11. The CDR3 loop spans 16 amino acids. The germline V gene has CDR1 MNHEY and CDR2 SVGAGI. The DNA of the CDR3 is TGTGCCAGCAGTTTAACCCTCGGGACAGGGGGCGTAGAGCAGTTCTTC. Protein sequence: CASSLTLGTGGVEQFF.

The table lists this clone with a count of one. The J gene is TRBJ1-1, the V gene TRBV29-1; TRBD1 matches 8 bases. Germline assignment: CDR1 SQVTM and CDR2 ANQGSEA. The length of the CDR3 is 17 residues. Losses at the gene ends were 5 bases for V and 0 bases for J; bases not matched to a gene: 14. CDR3 residues: CSVNSPAGQGMNTEAFF. Here the CDR3 DNA reads TGCAGCGTTAATTCCCCAGCAGGACAGGGCATGAACACTGAAGCTTTCTTT.

V usage is TRBV6-1 and J usage is TRBJ2-3; D remains ambiguous. The V end was cut by 2 bases, the J end by 4 bases, with 10 bases between. In germline, CDR1 is MNHNS, CDR2 SASEGT. CDR3 length equals 14 residues. The CDR3 sequence is CASSESEAPDTQYF. The CDR3 DNA sequence: TGTGCCAGCAGTGAATCAGAGGCCCCAGATACGCAGTATTTT.

The chain carries TRBV6-6 and TRBJ2-1; 13 positions match TRBD2. V lost 11 bases to trimming and J lost 8 bases; unmatched junction nucleotides: 9. The CDR3 consists of 14 residues. Looked up from germline, CDR1 is MNHNY and CDR2 is SVGAGI (reference sequence). The chain's CDR3 is CACQTSGGADEQFF. DNA of the CDR3: TGTGCCTGCCAAACTAGCGGGGGGGCCGATGAGCAGTTCTTC.

The chain couples TRBV9 to TRBJ2-1; 11 nucleotides match TRBD2. J gave up 10 bases and V 0 bases, and 9 bases lay outside the gene matches. The CDR3 covers 16 residues. CDR1 is SGDLS and CDR2 is YYNGEE in the germline V gene. CDR3 in amino acids: CASSVAIAGGISEQFF. CDR3 DNA: TGTGCCAGCAGCGTAGCTATAGCGGGGGGGATTAGCGAGCAGTTCTTC.

The chain carries TRBV30 and TRBJ1-6; 8 bases map to TRBD1. CDR1 is GTSNPN, CDR2 SVGIG, per germline (reference sequence). V lost 4 bases, J lost 3 bases, and 11 bases stayed unmatched. This CDR3 has 17 residues. The CDR3 DNA sequence: TGTGCCTGGACCCAAACCGACAGGGGCCTCTATAATTCACCCCTCCACTTT. It is translated as CAWTQTDRGLYNSPLHF.

The chain is built from TRBV5-1 and TRBJ1-5; D remains unclear. The ends were cut back, 2 bases at V and 7 bases at J, with 10 bases in the middle. The length of the CDR3 is 13 residues. CDR1 and CDR2 from the germline V gene are SGHRS and YFSETQ. The CDR3 protein is CASSFGEEQPQHF. The CDR3 DNA sequence: TGCGCCAGCAGCTTTGGGGAGGAGCAGCCCCAGCATTTT.

The V gene is TRBV11-3, the J gene TRBJ2-3; D may be TRBD2 (5 bases). The CDR3 has 15 amino acids. V was trimmed by 5 bases and J by 3 bases, leaving 15 bases between them. Germline assignment: CDR1 SGHNT and CDR2 YENEEA. CDR3 in amino acids: CASSLRGRMTDTQYF. The CDR3, as DNA: TGTGCCAGCAGCCTTCGTGGGAGAATGACAGATACGCAGTATTTT.

As to this clone: A junction end diverges from the germline sequence, so it may reflect a read error. The chain employs TRBV4-1 and TRBJ2-3; 9 bases are shared with TRBD2. Germline CDR1 and CDR2: MGHRA and YSYEKL. The CDR3 is 12 residues long. In nucleotides, the CDR3 is TGCGCCAGCATGGATGACGGGACTAGCTTGGATTTT. Its translation is CASMDDGTSLDF.

The chain is built from TRBV7-2 and TRBJ1-1; D not certain. Germline V gene lookup returns CDR1 SGHTA and CDR2 FQGNSA. Trimming took 4 bases from V and 8 from J, leaving 5 bases between them. CDR3 length: 10 amino acids. CDR3: CASSSSEAFF. The CDR3 DNA is TGTGCCAGCAGCTCCTCGGAAGCTTTCTTT.

The chain carries TRBV7-2 and TRBJ2-1; D remains unclear. Per the germline V gene, CDR1 is SGHTA and CDR2 is FQGNSA. The CDR3 has 14 amino acids. Trimming took off 2 bases at V and 4 bases at J, with 9 bases between the two ends. The DNA of the CDR3 is TGTGCCAGCAGCTTAATCTATGAGTACAATGAGCAGTTCTTC. Encoded protein: CASSLIYEYNEQFF.

This clone has more than one count but fewer than ten. The rearrangement links TRBV27 to TRBJ2-6; D gene uncertain. Germline V gives CDR1 MNHEY, CDR2 SMNVEV (reference sequence). This CDR3 contains 13 residues. V gave up 7 bases and J gave up 0 bases, with 4 bases separating them. CDR3 in DNA: TGTGCCAGCAAACTCTCTGGGGCCAACGTCCTGACTTTC. This translates into CASKLSGANVLTF.

In this sample, this clone turned up once. The rearrangement links TRBV19 to TRBJ2-7; a weak D match, TRBD2 (7 bases). V was shortened by 8 bases and J by 7 bases, with 18 bases between the two germline ends. CDR1 LNHDA and CDR2 SQIVND come from the germline V gene (reference sequence). The CDR3 loop spans 13 amino acids. The CDR3 reads CASEGGGRGEQYF. The CDR3 region has the DNA TGTGCCAGTGAAGGGGGGGGACGAGGGGAGCAGTACTTC.

The chain links TRBV7-2 to TRBJ2-3; 11 nucleotides agree with TRBD2. V lost 1 base, J lost 6 bases, and 9 bases stayed unmatched. Germline V gene sequence: CDR1 SGHTA, CDR2 FQGNSA. This CDR3 contains 17 residues. In DNA form, the CDR3 reads TGTGCCAGCAGCTTAGTTCGACTAGCGGGATACGGGGATACGCAGTATTTT. Protein product: CASSLVRLAGYGDTQYF.

This clone was seen a few times. The CDR3 DNA reads as TGTGCCAGCAGCTTAAGACAGGGTGGGCTAAACGAGCAGTACTTC. It specifies CASSLRQGGLNEQYF. The J gene is TRBJ2-7, the V gene TRBV27, with 7 bases identical to TRBD1. The CDR3 sequence is 15 residues long. Germline V gene data show CDR1 as MNHEY and CDR2 as SMNVEV (reference sequence). Unmatched junction bases numbered 13, after V lost 6 bases and J lost 5 bases.

V gene TRBV19 combines with J gene TRBJ1-5; 8 nucleotides agree with TRBD1. The CDR3 consists of 15 residues. Germline-derived CDR1 and CDR2 are LNHDA and SQIVND (reference sequence). V was pared by 7 bases and J by 3 bases, with 8 bases of the junction left unmatched. CDR3 in DNA: TGTGCCAGTACCGGACAGGGCCAGGTCAATCAGCCCCAGCATTTT. It yields the protein CASTGQGQVNQPQHF.

This sequence joins TRBV5-6 and TRBJ2-5; the D gene is possibly TRBD2 (5 bases). Germline V gene sequence: CDR1 SGHDT, CDR2 YYEEEE. The length of the CDR3 is 11 residues. V was shortened by 4 bases and J by 8 bases, with 9 bases between the two germline ends. CDR3 protein: CASSRTRTQYF. The CDR3 DNA reads TGTGCCAGCAGCAGAACTAGAACCCAGTACTTC.